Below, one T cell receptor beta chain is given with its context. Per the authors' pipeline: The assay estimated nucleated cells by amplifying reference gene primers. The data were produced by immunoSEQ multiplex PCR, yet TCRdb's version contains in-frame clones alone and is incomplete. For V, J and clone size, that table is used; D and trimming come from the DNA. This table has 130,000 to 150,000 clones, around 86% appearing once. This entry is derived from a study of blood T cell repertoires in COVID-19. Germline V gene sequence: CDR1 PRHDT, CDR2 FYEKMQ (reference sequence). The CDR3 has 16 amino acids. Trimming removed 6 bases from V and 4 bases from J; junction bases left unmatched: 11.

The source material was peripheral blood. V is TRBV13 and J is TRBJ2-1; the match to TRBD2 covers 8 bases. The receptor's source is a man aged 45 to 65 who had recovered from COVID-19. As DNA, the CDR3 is TGTGCCAGCAGTTTATCCGGGGGGGCCTTGTACAATGAGCAGTTCTTC. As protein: CASSLSGGALYNEQFF.